This passage covers 11 T cell receptor beta chains from one sample sequenced in a study of shared clonotypes between healthy human individuals (dated by TCRdb to 2018 to 2021). The library was produced with the immunoSEQ multiplex PCR assay. As stored in TCRdb, this immuneACCESS dataset retains in-frame rearrangements with V and J assigned. A fraction of the clones does not appear; measured against another copy, unresolved V genes explain less than half of the discrepancy, and the remainder lacks a known reason. This sample lists around 2,000,000 clones; about 93% were detected once. Approximately 1.7% of the sample comes from the top ten. CD8 naive samples consisted of CD45RO-negative cells that were positively selected for CCR7, yielding a CD45RA+CCR7+ population without TemRA cells. The sequenced sample was naive CD8+ T cells from PBMCs. This sample's cell subset or site label indicates: CD45RA+CCR7+. These receptors were taken from a man between 18 and 35 years old in good health. Some clones in this sample may be carry-over from other donors' samples.

The chain couples TRBV6-6 to TRBJ2-7, with D hard to call. CDR3 length: 15 amino acids. Between the trimmed V and J ends, which lost 0 bases and 0 bases, there was a span of 9 bases. Germline V lookup: CDR1 MNHNY, CDR2 SVGAGI (reference sequence). This CDR3 reads CASSYSISTSYEQYF. The CDR3 region has the DNA TGTGCCAGCAGTTACTCGATCTCGACCTCCTACGAGCAGTACTTC.

J is TRBJ2-7 and V is TRBV27, with 9 bases fitting TRBD2. The CDR3 loop spans 15 amino acids. Germline CDR1 reads MNHEY; CDR2 reads SMNVEV (reference sequence). V lost 4 bases to trimming and J lost 3 bases; unmatched junction nucleotides: 7. The CDR3, as DNA: TGTGCCAGCAGTTCTCGGAGTAGCGGGAGCTACGAGCAGTACTTC. It specifies CASSSRSSGSYEQYF.

The chain carries TRBV7-9 and TRBJ2-1; tentatively, D is TRBD2 (5 bases). CDR3 size: 14 residues. With 0 bases removed from V and 10 bases from J, the gap between germline ends came to 13 bases. Germline V CDR1 and CDR2: SEHNR, FQNEAQ (reference sequence). The CDR3 DNA is TGTGCCAGCAGCTTAGCCAACCGACTATCCGAGCAGTTCTTC. Translated, it gives CASSLANRLSEQFF.

The chain is built from TRBV7-9 and TRBJ2-1, with 9 bases that match TRBD1. Germline V CDR1 and CDR2: SEHNR, FQNEAQ (reference sequence). With V trimmed by 4 bases and J by 8 bases, 9 bases remained unmatched. This CDR3 region has 15 residues. DNA of the CDR3: TGTGCCAGCAGCTCGGACAGGGGTTATGAGGATGAGCAGTTCTTC. This encodes CASSSDRGYEDEQFF.

The V call is TRBV29-1, the J call TRBJ2-7; 10 bases agree with TRBD1. Unmatched junction bases numbered 8, after V lost 6 bases and J lost 6 bases. Germline assignment: CDR1 SQVTM and CDR2 ANQGSEA. The CDR3 covers 13 residues. CDR3 amino acids: CSVAPGQGREQYF. Here the CDR3 DNA reads TGCAGCGTCGCACCGGGACAGGGGCGCGAGCAGTACTTC.

This clone was seen just once. The same CDR3 arises from other DNA sequences in this sample as well. CDR3: CASSVGGSFSYEQYF. Written as DNA, the CDR3 is TGTGCCAGCAGCGTAGGCGGGAGTTTCTCCTACGAGCAGTACTTC. The chain couples TRBV9 to TRBJ2-7; 7 bases fit TRBD2. The CDR3 covers 15 residues. V shed 0 bases, J shed 0 bases, and the junction held 3 bases outside the gene matches. CDR1 is SGDLS and CDR2 is YYNGEE in the germline V gene.

The V gene is TRBV28, the J gene TRBJ2-5; D is ambiguous. The CDR3 spans 14 residues. CDR1 is MDHEN, CDR2 SYDVKM, per germline. V gave up 8 bases and J gave up 7 bases, with 20 bases separating them. CDR3 protein: CASEPDPRLGTQYF. Written as DNA, the CDR3 is TGTGCCAGCGAACCGGACCCCAGATTGGGGACCCAGTACTTC.

The V and J genes are TRBV14 and TRBJ2-3, with 8 bases matching TRBD2. The germline gives CDR1 SGHDN, CDR2 FVKESK. The CDR3 is 16 residues long. V lost 5 bases, J lost 1 base, and 8 bases stayed unmatched. CDR3 sequence reads: CASSDGTSSRTDTQYF. DNA for the CDR3: TGTGCCAGCAGCGACGGGACTAGTAGTCGCACAGATACGCAGTATTTT.

The rearrangement joins TRBV10-3 to TRBJ1-2, with D maybe TRBD1 (6 bases). V was clipped by 9 bases and J by 4 bases, with 18 bases between them. Germline loops: CDR1 ENHRY, CDR2 SYGVKD. This CDR3 has 14 residues. This chain's CDR3 is CAIGGRGRTYGYTF. In DNA form, the CDR3 reads TGTGCCATTGGGGGCCGGGGCAGGACCTATGGCTACACCTTC.

V is TRBV19 and J is TRBJ2-7, with TRBD1 matching 7 bases. The CDR3 sequence is 13 residues long. CDR1 LNHDA and CDR2 SQIVND come from the germline V gene (reference sequence). V dropped 8 bases and J dropped 0; count of bases not matched to a gene: 4. The CDR3 reads CASGRTGSYEQYF. The CDR3 DNA sequence: TGTGCCAGTGGTAGGACAGGCTCCTACGAGCAGTACTTC.

V usage is TRBV9 and J usage is TRBJ2-5, with no clear D. Germline loops: CDR1 SGDLS, CDR2 YYNGEE. The CDR3 covers 14 residues. The V and J ends lost 3 bases and 0 bases respectively, with 9 bases between them. In DNA form, the CDR3 reads TGTGCCAGCAGCGCCGCCTTGGACCAAGAGACCCAGTACTTC. This translates into CASSAALDQETQYF.